The 21 T cell receptor beta chains below all came from one sample that was sequenced in a study of T-cell memory formation after mild COVID-19. One entry per CDR3 protein results from TCRdb running MiXCR on the 5' RACE reads. Counted here are about 470,000 distinct CDR3 sequences, more than 20% occurring once; the ten biggest clones make up about 12%. The source material was PBMCs or a T cell subset sorted from them (not recorded which). Every receptor here comes from an adult woman who had mild COVID-19 (a few samples of this study predate the infection). Cell type and time point are not known.

The chain has TRBV3-1 and TRBJ1-1; D may be TRBD1 (5 bases). The CDR3 is 15 residues long. Between the trimmed V and J ends, which lost 0 bases and 1 base, there was a span of 9 bases. Germline CDR1 reads LGHDT; CDR2 reads YNNKEL (reference sequence). The CDR3 is CASSQESGTNTEAFF. In DNA form, the CDR3 reads TGTGCCAGCAGCCAAGAATCAGGGACGAACACTGAAGCTTTCTTT. The variable domain in full, completed from reference TRBV3-1 and TRBJ1-1, reads DTAVSQTPKYLVTQMGNDKSIKCEQNLGHDTMYWYKQDSKKFLKIMFSYNNKELIINETVPNRFSPKSPDKAHLNLHINSLELGDSAVYFCASSQESGTNTEAFFGQGTRLTVV.

The chain is built from TRBV11-3 and TRBJ2-1; D may be TRBD2 (5 bases). Germline CDR1 reads SGHNT; CDR2 reads YENEEA. The germline V and J ends were trimmed by 7 bases and 1 base, with 14 bases remaining between them. The CDR3 spans 15 residues. CDR3 nucleotides: TGTGCCAGCACCCGCGACGGGATGTCCTACAATGAGCAGTTCTTC. Encoded protein: CASTRDGMSYNEQFF.

This clonotype was counted a few times. The chain recombines TRBV5-1 with TRBJ2-1; D may be TRBD2 (7 bases). The CDR3 runs to 16 residues. V shed 4 bases and J shed 4 bases, with 18 bases lying between them. Germline V gene sequence: CDR1 SGHRS, CDR2 YFSETQ. CDR3 amino acids: CASSPGEGGAYNEQFF. Here the CDR3 DNA reads TGCGCCAGCAGCCCCGGGGAGGGGGGGGCATACAATGAGCAGTTCTTC.

V usage is TRBV2 and J usage is TRBJ1-5; D is unclear. Trimming removed 0 bases at V and 7 bases at J, with 7 bases between. Germline CDR1 SNHLY, CDR2 FYNNEI. The CDR3 is made up of 13 amino acids. The CDR3 loop reads CASSEAGRQPQHF. CDR3 in DNA: TGTGCCAGCAGTGAAGCCGGTCGGCAGCCCCAGCATTTT.

Written as DNA, the CDR3 is TGTGCCAGCAGCTTACGTGGGACAGGGGGAACGCAAGAGACCCAGTACTTC. Its translation is CASSLRGTGGTQETQYF. The chain uses TRBV7-9 and TRBJ2-5; 11 bases are shared with TRBD1. The junction had 7 bases not matched to a gene; V was cut back by 2 bases and J by 2 bases. The CDR3 contains 17 residues. Per germline, CDR1 SEHNR and CDR2 FQNEAQ (reference sequence). The full variable domain, in which reference TRBV7-9 and TRBJ2-5 provide the parts outside the CDR3, is DTGVSQNPRHKITKRGQNVTFRCDPISEHNRLYWYRQTLGQGPEFLTYFQNEAQLEKSRLLSDRFSAERPKGSFSTLEIQRTEQGDSAMYLCASSLRGTGGTQETQYFGPGTRLLVL.

The sample holds a few counts of this clonotype. The chain links TRBV12-3 or TRBV12-4 to TRBJ2-2; D ambiguous. The CDR3 loop spans 12 amino acids. V was pared by 3 bases and J by 7 bases, with 6 bases between. CDR3 DNA sequence: TGTGCCAGCAGTTTGTTTGTCGGGGAGCTGTTTTTT. Its protein product is CASSLFVGELFF.

This clonotype was counted a single time. The V gene is TRBV20-1, the J gene TRBJ1-1; D gene ambiguous. This CDR3 contains 11 residues. V gave up 6 bases and J gave up 5 bases, with 10 bases separating them. Germline V lookup: CDR1 DFQATT, CDR2 SNEGSKA (reference sequence). The CDR3 spells CSASGLTEAFF. CDR3 coding DNA: TGCAGTGCCAGTGGGTTGACTGAAGCTTTCTTT.

The chain recombines TRBV5-4 with TRBJ2-7, with 9 bases identical to TRBD1. Germline CDR1 SGHNT, CDR2 YYREEE (reference sequence). V lost 0 bases, J lost 1 base, and 5 bases stayed unmatched. This CDR3 is 16 amino acids long. The CDR3 region has the DNA TGTGCCAGCAGCTTGGGAAGGGGACAGGGTTCCTACGAGCAGTACTTC. It translates to CASSLGRGQGSYEQYF.

This clonotype was found a few times. The chain employs TRBV12-3 or TRBV12-4 and TRBJ1-2, with TRBD1 as a possible D gene (5 bases). The V gene lost 4 bases and the J gene lost 10 bases, with 13 bases spanning the gap. The CDR3 runs 12 residues. CDR3 in amino acids: CASSSTETYYTF. CDR3 in DNA: TGTGCCAGCAGTTCGACAGAGACTTACTACACCTTC.

CDR3 amino acids: CASSVGQGRGNEQFF. DNA for the CDR3: TGTGCCAGCAGCGTCGGACAGGGAAGGGGCAATGAGCAGTTCTTC. The chain couples TRBV9 to TRBJ2-1; 8 bases align to TRBD1. CDR1 SGDLS and CDR2 YYNGEE come from the germline V gene. V dropped 2 bases and J dropped 6; count of bases not matched to a gene: 7. CDR3 length: 15 amino acids.

CDR3 in DNA: TGTGCCAGCACCCCCTCCCGGACAGGGGCGAATGGCTACACCTTC. It specifies CASTPSRTGANGYTF. The J gene is TRBJ1-2, the V gene TRBV7-8; TRBD1 matches at 9 bases. Germline V gene data show CDR1 as SGHVS and CDR2 as FQNEAQ. V shed 7 bases, J shed 6 bases, and the junction held 12 bases outside the gene matches. The length of the CDR3 is 15 residues.

This clonotype was picked up a small number of times. The chain recombines TRBV5-1 with TRBJ1-2; tentative D call: TRBD1 (6 bases). Trimming removed 7 bases at V and 4 bases at J, with 8 bases between. CDR1 SGHRS and CDR2 YFSETQ come from the germline V gene. The CDR3 loop spans 11 amino acids. The CDR3 protein is CASQGSYGYTF. The DNA for the CDR3 is TGCGCCAGCCAGGGGAGCTATGGCTACACCTTC.

The sample holds a few counts of this clonotype. The genes are TRBV7-2 and TRBJ2-1; 8 bases map to TRBD2. Germline loops: CDR1 SGHTA, CDR2 FQGNSA. V was pared by 1 base and J by 2 bases, with 4 bases of the junction left unmatched. This CDR3 has 16 residues. The CDR3 coding sequence is TGTGCCAGCAGCTTAGTTGGCGGGGGGACCTACAATGAGCAGTTCTTC. Encoded protein: CASSLVGGGTYNEQFF.

This sequence joins TRBV12-3 or TRBV12-4 and TRBJ1-6; D not certain. Trimming removed 5 bases from V and 11 bases from J, with 10 bases in between. The CDR3 covers 12 residues. CDR3 loop: CASSQFRPPLHF. The CDR3 nucleotides are TGTGCCAGCAGTCAGTTCCGGCCACCCCTCCACTTT.

This rearrangement joins TRBV10-3 to TRBJ1-2; 9 nucleotides line up with TRBD1. The CDR3 spans 13 residues. Unmatched junction bases numbered 6, after V lost 9 bases and J lost 4 bases. From germline, CDR1 is ENHRY and CDR2 SYGVKD. Written as DNA, the CDR3 is TGTGCCATGGGACAGGGTGATTTCTATGGCTACACCTTC. This gives the protein CAMGQGDFYGYTF.

This clonotype was seen only a few times. J is TRBJ1-1 and V is TRBV10-3; 9 bases map to TRBD1. Per the germline V gene, CDR1 is ENHRY and CDR2 is SYGVKD. CDR3 size: 17 residues. The J segment lost 3 bases and the V segment lost 3 bases, leaving 11 bases of the junction unmatched. As DNA, the CDR3 is TGTGCCATCAGTGACGTCCCACACAGGGGGCGCGACACTGAAGCTTTCTTT. It specifies CAISDVPHRGRDTEAFF.

This clonotype was found a few times. The rearrangement joins TRBV9 to TRBJ2-5, with TRBD2 matching over 13 bases. After removal of 3 bases from V and 5 bases from J, the junction contained 7 bases not matched to a gene. Germline V lookup: CDR1 SGDLS, CDR2 YYNGEE. This CDR3 has 16 amino acids. CDR3 DNA: TGTGCCAGCAGCGCAGGACTAGCGGGAGTGACGGAGACCCAGTACTTC. This encodes CASSAGLAGVTETQYF.

V usage is TRBV5-8 and J usage is TRBJ1-5; unclear D gene. The V end was cut by 6 bases, the J end by 0 bases, with 13 bases between. The CDR3 length is 15 residues. Germline values: CDR1 SGHTS, CDR2 YDEGEE. The CDR3 sequence is CASTRAEYSNQPQHF. In nucleotides, the CDR3 is TGTGCCAGCACCCGAGCAGAGTATAGCAATCAGCCCCAGCATTTT.

This chain links TRBV12-3 or TRBV12-4 with TRBJ1-1, with D perhaps matching TRBD1 (5 bases). This CDR3 has 13 residues. Trimming removed 7 bases at V and 4 bases at J, with 13 bases between. The chain's CDR3 is CASNGWGGTEAFF. DNA for the CDR3: TGTGCCAGCAACGGATGGGGGGGCACTGAAGCTTTCTTT.

The chain links TRBV12-3 or TRBV12-4 to TRBJ2-5, with D possibly being TRBD1 or TRBD2 (5 bases each). The V gene lost 5 bases and the J gene lost 0 bases, with 13 bases spanning the gap. This CDR3 spans 15 amino acids. The CDR3 spells CASSPIGAHQETQYF. The CDR3 nucleotides are TGTGCCAGCAGTCCTATCGGGGCACACCAAGAGACCCAGTACTTC.

The chain uses TRBV5-1 and TRBJ2-4; 8 bases map to TRBD1. The germline V gene has CDR1 SGHRS and CDR2 YFSETQ. CDR3 length: 14 residues. With 3 bases clipped from V and 5 bases from J, the junction kept 4 bases outside the gene matches. CDR3 residues: CASSWQGQENIQYF. The CDR3 DNA reads TGCGCCAGCAGCTGGCAGGGACAGGAAAACATTCAGTACTTC. The complete variable domain, with remaining parts taken from reference TRBV5-1 and TRBJ2-4, reads KAGVTQTPRYLIKTRGQQVTLSCSPISGHRSVSWYQQTPGQGLQFLFEYFSETQRNKGNFPGRFSGRQFSNSRSEMNVSTLELGDSALYLCASSWQGQENIQYFGAGTRLSVL.